The source of this TCR beta chain is a study of cytomegalovirus exposure and HLA in healthy donors. The wider study: Genetic ancestry analysis placed over 65% of the roughly 400 donors that were genotyped in the Caucasian-associated cluster. Overall study results and limits: Earlier analysis yielded a pattern in which most TCR beta V segments were productive about 90% or about 30% of the time. V segments that were indistinguishable, TRBV6-2 and TRBV6-3 among them, were omitted from analysis.

In regard to this clone: Antigen specificity is unknown.

PCR primers comprised 60 Vbeta and 13 Jbeta primers. Method: immunoSEQ multiplex PCR; TCRdb's copy keeps in-frame clones and lacks some. The sample lists fewer than 350,000 clones, 70% to 90% occurring once. V was trimmed by 7 bases and J by 4 bases, leaving 19 bases between them. In germline, CDR1 is ENHRY, CDR2 SYGVKD. This CDR3 spans 15 amino acids. This chain links TRBV10-3 with TRBJ1-1; D is unresolved. This clonotype was sampled from a woman between 18 and 30 years old in good health and CMV-seronegative. Sequences were obtained from PBMCs. The chain's CDR3 is CAINSRPVRGTEAFF. The CDR3, as DNA: TGTGCCATCAATTCGAGGCCGGTTCGGGGCACTGAAGCTTTCTTT.